The 20 T cell receptor beta chains below come from one sample, sequenced in a study of blood T cell repertoires in COVID-19. The data were produced by immunoSEQ multiplex PCR, yet TCRdb's version contains in-frame clones alone and is incomplete. The data show 150,000 to 200,000 clones, 82% seen once. Sequenced material: PBMCs or T cells enriched from blood (not recorded which). The receptors originated from a woman aged 55-69 years with acute COVID-19.

This chain uses TRBV7-8 with TRBJ1-5; D may be TRBD1 (5 bases). Germline V gene lookup returns CDR1 SGHVS and CDR2 FQNEAQ. Trimming pared 7 bases from V and 0 bases from J, leaving 16 bases between. This CDR3 region has 16 residues. The CDR3, as DNA: TGTGCCAGCACCCAGGAGGGAGGGACTAGCAATCAGCCCCAGCATTTT. It yields the protein CASTQEGGTSNQPQHF.

The chain has TRBV9 and TRBJ1-3, with 9 bases matching TRBD1. This CDR3 region has 17 residues. The trim removed 0 bases at V and 5 bases at J, leaving 9 bases unmatched. From germline, CDR1 is SGDLS and CDR2 YYNGEE. The DNA of the CDR3 is TGTGCCAGCAGCGTAGCCCTCCAGGGACAGGGCCGAAACACCATATATTTT. This translates into CASSVALQGQGRNTIYF. The full variable domain, rest sourced from reference TRBV9 and TRBJ1-3, is DSGVTQTPKHLITATGQRVTLRCSPRSGDLSVYWYQQSLDQGLQFLIQYYNGEERAKGNILERFSAQQFPDLHSELNLSSLELGDSALYFCASSVALQGQGRNTIYFGEGSWLTVV.

The gene calls are TRBV5-1 and TRBJ2-1; TRBD1 matches at 11 bases. V shed 6 bases and J 8 bases; nucleotides not matched to a gene: 13. This CDR3 has 16 residues. Germline assignment: CDR1 SGHRS and CDR2 YFSETQ. The CDR3 loop reads CASKVSFGQGADEQFF. The DNA for the CDR3 is TGCGCCAGCAAGGTGTCGTTTGGACAGGGGGCTGATGAGCAGTTCTTC.

The chain employs TRBV19 and TRBJ2-7, with 9 bases identical to TRBD1. Trimming removed 10 bases from V and 9 bases from J; junction bases left unmatched: 16. In germline, CDR1 is LNHDA, CDR2 SQIVND (reference sequence). The CDR3 covers 14 residues. CDR3 sequence: CATASTGGLSPQYF. The CDR3 nucleotides are TGTGCCACCGCCTCCACAGGGGGCCTCTCTCCGCAGTACTTC.

The J gene is TRBJ1-5, the V gene TRBV30; D unclear. The CDR3 has 16 amino acids. CDR1 is GTSNPN and CDR2 is SVGIG in the germline V gene (reference sequence). V shed 3 bases and J shed 7 bases, with 22 bases lying between them. CDR3 DNA sequence: TGTGCCTGGAGCGCCCGTAGTGGAGGGAATTACCAGCCCCAGCATTTT. Translated, it gives CAWSARSGGNYQPQHF.

The V call is TRBV20-1, the J call TRBJ1-1; D gene unclear. The CDR3 is 11 residues long. Trimming cost V 5 bases and J 1 base, with 5 bases left between them. Germline V CDR1 and CDR2: DFQATT, SNEGSKA (reference sequence). In DNA form, the CDR3 reads TGCAGTGCTTGGAGGAACACTGAAGCTTTCTTT. This encodes CSAWRNTEAFF.

J is TRBJ2-7 and V is TRBV28; perhaps TRBD1 as D (6 bases). Trimming left V 7 bases short and J 2 bases short, with 9 bases between. The CDR3 is made up of 12 amino acids. Germline loops: CDR1 MDHEN, CDR2 SYDVKM. CDR3 protein: CASTSGAYEQYV. The CDR3 nucleotides read TGTGCCAGCACCTCAGGGGCCTACGAGCAGTACGTC.

This chain links TRBV7-2 with TRBJ1-2; 7 positions agree with TRBD1. This CDR3 region has 15 residues. Trimming took 5 bases from V and 0 from J; bases not matched to a gene: 6. Germline V lookup: CDR1 SGHTA, CDR2 FQGNSA. The CDR3 is CASSDDRAANYGYTF. The CDR3 DNA reads as TGTGCCAGCAGCGACGACAGGGCCGCTAACTATGGCTACACCTTC.

A few counts support this clone. The chain joins TRBV6-2 or TRBV6-3 to TRBJ1-6; 12 nucleotides align to TRBD1. The CDR3 sequence is 17 residues long. V was pared by 7 bases and J by 10 bases, with 14 bases of the junction left unmatched. Germline CDR1 reads MNHEY; CDR2 reads SVGEGT. The CDR3 nucleotides read TGTGCCAGCATCCCTCATCGGGGACAGGGGGCTGGATCACCCCTCCACTTT. This gives the protein CASIPHRGQGAGSPLHF.

The chain has TRBV6-4 and TRBJ2-7; TRBD2 agrees at 7 bases. Germline V lookup: CDR1 MRHNA, CDR2 SNTAGT. V gave up 6 bases and J gave up 3 bases; unmatched junction bases: 11. The CDR3 loop spans 15 amino acids. The CDR3 region has the DNA TGTGCCAGCAGACCGGGGCTAGCGGTAAACTACGAGCAGTACGTC. This encodes CASRPGLAVNYEQYV.

The V gene is TRBV18, the J gene TRBJ2-4, with unresolved D. The CDR3 loop spans 16 amino acids. Germline loops: CDR1 KGHSH, CDR2 LQKENI. Trimming shortened V by 0 bases and J by 3 bases, and 12 bases separated the two germline ends. In DNA form, the CDR3 reads TGTGCCAGCTCACCACCGGAAGGCACGGGCAAAAACATTCAGTACTTC. Translating gives CASSPPEGTGKNIQYF.

The chain carries TRBV5-4 and TRBJ2-7, with 9 bases that match TRBD2. The ends lost 1 base at V and 0 bases at J; junction bases unmatched: 5. This CDR3 has 16 amino acids. Germline loops: CDR1 SGHNT, CDR2 YYREEE (reference sequence). The CDR3 loop reads CASSLNPSGISYEQYF. The CDR3 nucleotides are TGTGCCAGCAGCTTGAATCCTAGCGGGATCTCCTACGAGCAGTACTTC.

This chain joins TRBV2 and TRBJ2-7; the match to TRBD1 covers 7 bases. Germline CDR1 is SNHLY and CDR2 is FYNNEI. The CDR3 runs to 16 residues. V lost 3 bases to trimming and J lost 7 bases; unmatched junction nucleotides: 15. The CDR3 DNA reads as TGTGCCAGCAGTGATGGACTTCCGGGACAGAGTAAAGAGCAGTACTTC. Translated, it gives CASSDGLPGQSKEQYF.

CDR3: CASSQRDREPPTDTQYF. Written as DNA, the CDR3 is TGTGCCAGCAGCCAACGTGACCGGGAGCCACCCACAGATACGCAGTATTTT. V and J are TRBV21-1 and TRBJ2-3; no DNA check was done on the table's D call, TRBD2. TRBV21-1 is tagged as a pseudogene. CDR3 size: 17 residues.

V is TRBV6-5 and J is TRBJ1-3; D is possibly TRBD1 (5 bases). Trimming pared 7 bases from V and 4 bases from J, leaving 11 bases between. The V gene's germline CDR1 is MNHEY and CDR2 SVGAGI. CDR3 size: 13 residues. The CDR3 protein is CASTNPGGNTIYF. CDR3 sequence (DNA): TGTGCCAGCACCAACCCAGGGGGAAACACCATATATTTT.

The V call is TRBV16, the J call TRBJ1-2; D not certain. The CDR3 is 18 residues long. Germline V gene lookup returns CDR1 KGHSY and CDR2 FQNENV. Trimming shortened V by 6 bases and J by 8 bases, and 31 bases separated the two germline ends. The CDR3 DNA reads as TGTGCCAGCAGTAGCAATCTTTGGAACTACGACCCCCTTCAAGGCTACACCTTC. It translates to CASSSNLWNYDPLQGYTF.

V is TRBV30 and J is TRBJ1-1; no clear D. V lost 0 bases and J 4 bases, leaving 6 bases between the germline ends. CDR1 and CDR2 (germline): GTSNPN, SVGIG (reference sequence). The CDR3 loop spans 12 amino acids. The CDR3 nucleotides read TGTGCCTGGAGTGTACAGTCCACTGAAGCTTTCTTT. Translating gives CAWSVQSTEAFF.

The chain carries TRBV10-2 and TRBJ1-1; a weak D match, TRBD1 (6 bases). V lost 7 bases and J lost 0, with 12 bases in between. The V gene's germline CDR1 is WSHSY and CDR2 SAAADI. CDR3 length equals 14 residues. CDR3 region: CASTIGQLNTEAFF. The CDR3 coding sequence is TGCGCCAGCACGATCGGACAGTTGAACACTGAAGCTTTCTTT.

V is TRBV5-6 and J is TRBJ2-7; unclear D gene. Germline V lookup: CDR1 SGHDT, CDR2 YYEEEE. With 1 base removed from V and 0 bases from J, the gap between germline ends came to 8 bases. The length of the CDR3 is 14 residues. This CDR3 is CASSLTQSSYEQYF. As DNA, the CDR3 is TGTGCCAGCAGCTTGACCCAGTCCTCCTACGAGCAGTACTTC.

In its sample, this clone was seen a few times. The chain is built from TRBV4-1 and TRBJ1-2; 7 positions agree with TRBD1. The CDR3 contains 14 residues. The germline V gene encodes CDR1 MGHRA and CDR2 YSYEKL. The J segment lost 7 bases and the V segment lost 4 bases, leaving 9 bases of the junction unmatched. The CDR3 coding sequence is TGCGCCAGCAGCCTTTTACAGGGGCCGGGTGGCTACACCTTC. This encodes CASSLLQGPGGYTF.